What follows are 19 T cell receptor beta chains derived from one specimen sequenced in a study of human T cells and chemical hapten exposure. The sample's time point: healthy volunteer bleed at 2 weeks. Sequencing started from total RNA isolated from unfractionated whole blood. TCRdb fed the RACE reads into MiXCR, producing one record per CDR3 protein. The sample has 100,000 to 150,000 distinct CDR3 sequences; about 8.2% are singletons. Sequenced sample: whole blood. The receptors were sampled from a male donor in good health. Some clones in this sample may be carry-over from other donors' samples.

The rearrangement joins TRBV6-2 or TRBV6-3 to TRBJ1-1, with D possibly being TRBD1 (5 bases). CDR1 is MNHEY, CDR2 SVGEGT, per germline. Trimming cost V 4 bases and J 1 base, with 10 bases left between them. This CDR3 is 14 amino acids long. Written as DNA, the CDR3 is TGTGCCAGCAGTTGGCTAGACAGGAACACTGAAGCTTTCTTT. Translated: CASSWLDRNTEAFF.

The sample holds many counts of this clonotype. The J gene is TRBJ2-7, the V gene TRBV12-3 or TRBV12-4; D call uncertain. This CDR3 spans 12 amino acids. Trimming left V 4 bases short and J 11 bases short, with 15 bases between. CDR3 amino acids: CASSSPQYPKYF. The CDR3 DNA reads TGTGCCAGCAGTTCGCCCCAGTATCCGAAGTACTTC.

This clonotype was detected only once. This chain links TRBV6-6 with TRBJ2-5; D not resolved. Trimming shortened V by 4 bases and J by 1 base, and 13 bases separated the two germline ends. The CDR3 length is 15 residues. Per germline, CDR1 MNHNY and CDR2 SVGAGI (reference sequence). CDR3 in DNA: TGTGCCAGCAGTTCGGCGAACAGCGCCCAAGAGACCCAGTACTTC. Its translation: CASSSANSAQETQYF.

This clonotype was observed once. V usage is TRBV6-6 and J usage is TRBJ2-1, with D possibly TRBD2 on 6 matching bases. From germline, CDR1 is MNHNY and CDR2 SVGAGI (reference sequence). V dropped 3 bases and J dropped 6 bases, with 9 bases sitting between them. The CDR3 has 13 residues. The CDR3 here is CASSYPSANEQFF. The CDR3 nucleotides read TGTGCCAGCAGTTATCCTAGCGCCAATGAGCAGTTCTTC.

This rearrangement joins TRBV27 to TRBJ1-1, with a tentative D call TRBD1 (5 bases). The V and J ends lost 4 bases and 1 base respectively, with 13 bases between them. The CDR3 covers 15 residues. Germline V gene data show CDR1 as MNHEY and CDR2 as SMNVEV (reference sequence). CDR3: CASSSGPTRNTEAFF. The CDR3 DNA is TGTGCCAGCAGTTCGGGACCTACCCGGAACACTGAAGCTTTCTTT.

The chain joins TRBV5-4 to TRBJ1-1, with 11 bases identical to TRBD1. Germline trimming cut 4 bases from V and 7 bases from J; bases unmatched to any gene: 12. Germline lookup yields CDR1 SGHNT and CDR2 YYREEE (reference sequence). CDR3 length: 16 amino acids. CDR3 DNA sequence: TGTGCCAGCAGCCCCCTTGGTGGACAGGGGGCGGGTGAAGCTTTCTTT. This encodes CASSPLGGQGAGEAFF.

The V call is TRBV11-2, the J call TRBJ2-7, with TRBD1 identical over 7 bases. J gave up 1 base and V 7 bases, and 7 bases lay outside the gene matches. The CDR3 is 14 residues long. Germline CDR1 is SGHAT and CDR2 is FQNNGV. The CDR3 sequence: CASTGTAISYEQYF. DNA of the CDR3: TGTGCCAGCACGGGGACAGCGATATCCTACGAGCAGTACTTC. Variable domain in full (rest from reference TRBV11-2 and TRBJ2-7): EAGVAQSPRYKIIEKRQSVAFWCNPISGHATLYWYQQILGQGPKLLIQFQNNGVVDDSQLPKDRFSAERLKGVDSTLKIQPAKLEDSAVYLCASTGTAISYEQYFGPGTRLTVT.

V is TRBV7-2 and J is TRBJ1-4, with a weak D call TRBD1 (5 bases). Germline lookup yields CDR1 SGHTA and CDR2 FQGNSA. V was clipped by 1 base and J by 2 bases, with 8 bases between them. This CDR3 region has 15 residues. The CDR3 DNA sequence: TGTGCCAGCAGCTTAGAAGGGGTCACTAATGAAAAACTGTTTTTT. Encoded protein: CASSLEGVTNEKLFF.

V is TRBV29-1 and J is TRBJ2-5; D tentatively reads TRBD1 or TRBD2 (5 bases each). The CDR3 length is 16 residues. Looked up from germline, CDR1 is SQVTM and CDR2 is ANQGSEA. V lost 0 bases to trimming and J lost 2 bases, with 16 bases between them. The CDR3 DNA reads TGCAGCGTTGAAGATCCGTTTGGGACCTATCAAGAGACCCAGTACTTC. This encodes CSVEDPFGTYQETQYF.

The gene calls are TRBV7-9 and TRBJ1-4; no clear D. Germline assignment: CDR1 SEHNR and CDR2 FQNEAQ (reference sequence). The CDR3 runs 14 residues. V lost 5 bases to trimming and J lost 8 bases, with 15 bases between them. The CDR3 DNA reads as TGTGCCAGCAGCCCCCCCGGGAAAGGGGAAAAACTGTTTTTT. Its protein product is CASSPPGKGEKLFF.

The gene calls are TRBV12-5 and TRBJ2-3; 11 nucleotides line up with TRBD2. Trimming removed 6 bases from V and 2 bases from J; junction bases left unmatched: 7. The V gene's germline CDR1 is LGHNT and CDR2 FRNRAP. The CDR3 has 16 amino acids. The CDR3 DNA is TGTGCTAGTGGATTAGCGGGGGGGTCTATCACAGATACGCAGTATTTT. Translated, it gives CASGLAGGSITDTQYF. Drawing the rest from reference TRBV12-5 and TRBJ2-3, the complete variable domain is DARVTQTPRHKVTEMGQEVTMRCQPILGHNTVFWYRQTMMQGLELLAYFRNRAPLDDSGMPKDRFSAEMPDATLATLKIQPSEPRDSAVYFCASGLAGGSITDTQYFGPGTRLTVL.

This clonotype was counted at least ten times. CDR3 DNA: TGTGCCAGCAGCCCAGCGGGTAACGAGCAGTACTTC. It is translated as CASSPAGNEQYF. V gene TRBV7-2 combines with J gene TRBJ2-7, with D possibly being TRBD2 (6 bases). V lost 5 bases and J lost 5, with 10 bases in between. The CDR3 has 12 amino acids. Germline loops: CDR1 SGHTA, CDR2 FQGNSA.

This clonotype was detected ten times or more. The chain recombines TRBV6-2 or TRBV6-3 with TRBJ2-7; 9 bases fit TRBD2. The germline gives CDR1 MNHEY, CDR2 SVGEGT. The V and J ends lost 7 bases and 0 bases, in that order; junction bases with no gene match: 4. This CDR3 comprises 14 residues. CDR3 in amino acids: CASNGGGVSYEQYF. The CDR3 bases are TGTGCCAGCAATGGCGGGGGGGTCTCCTACGAGCAGTACTTC.

The rearrangement joins TRBV7-8 to TRBJ2-1; 9 nucleotides line up with TRBD1. This CDR3 is 14 amino acids long. J gave up 7 bases and V 3 bases, and 4 bases lay outside the gene matches. Germline V CDR1 and CDR2: SGHVS, FQNEAQ. CDR3: CASSFLQGANEQFF. Written as DNA, the CDR3 is TGTGCCAGCAGCTTCCTACAGGGGGCTAATGAGCAGTTCTTC.

The chain uses TRBV9 and TRBJ2-1; tentative D call: TRBD2 (5 bases). V was cut by 0 bases and J by 10 bases, with 14 bases left in between. This CDR3 spans 14 amino acids. Germline loops: CDR1 SGDLS, CDR2 YYNGEE. The chain's CDR3 is CASSVGASPYEQFF. For the CDR3, the DNA is TGTGCCAGCAGCGTAGGGGCTAGCCCCTACGAGCAGTTCTTC.

The V call is TRBV6-5, the J call TRBJ1-4; D is unclear. This CDR3 has 14 amino acids. V lost 2 bases and J 5 bases, leaving 9 bases between the germline ends. From germline, CDR1 is MNHEY and CDR2 SVGAGI. CDR3 nucleotides: TGTGCCAGCAGTTACCGGCAGAACAATGAAAAACTGTTTTTT. It yields the protein CASSYRQNNEKLFF.

This clonotype was found a few times. The conserved final phenylalanine or tryptophan is absent from the CDR3, which likely points to a read error. The limits of the CDR3 on the DNA are not certain, so only TCRdb's listed CDR3 is given. The rearrangement uses TRBV6-5 and TRBJ2-1; TRBD1 is the table's D call and was not checked against the DNA. The CDR3 contains 14 residues when both ends are counted. CDR1 and CDR2 (germline): MNHEY, SVGAGI. This CDR3 is CASSYSSSPGHLRM.

This clonotype occurred many times. A read error may produce the germline difference seen at one junction end. V gene TRBV20-1 combines with J gene TRBJ2-7; tentatively, D is TRBD2 (5 bases). Germline loops: CDR1 DFQATT, CDR2 SNEGSKA (reference sequence). This CDR3 has 14 amino acids. CDR3: CSARDPSSSDEQYF. CDR3 DNA: TGCAGTGCTAGAGATCCTTCTAGCTCCGACGAGCAGTACTTC.

This clonotype was observed a few times. CDR3 sequence (DNA): TGCGCCAGCAGTGATTCGCTCGGGATCCTCAATGAGCAGTTCTTC. Translated: CASSDSLGILNEQFF. The rearrangement links TRBV10-2 to TRBJ2-1; tentative D call: TRBD2 (5 bases). V was trimmed by 3 bases and J by 6 bases, leaving 15 bases between them. Germline CDR1 and CDR2: WSHSY and SAAADI. The CDR3 runs 15 residues.